This T cell receptor (beta chain) was sequenced during a study of blood T cell repertoires in COVID-19. As for the study in general: COVID-19 samples, acute and convalescent, were from the United States, Italy and Spain.

This CDR3 spans 14 amino acids. V shed 5 bases, J shed 5 bases, and the junction held 6 bases outside the gene matches. CDR1 is SGHAT, CDR2 FQNNGV, per germline. Clinical histories supplied by participants themselves formed the basis of cohort assignment. The protocol was immunoSEQ multiplex PCR, while the TCRdb copy is restricted to in-frame clones and leaves out a portion. The sample records fewer than 200,000 clones, over 80% being singletons. J is TRBJ1-2 and V is TRBV11-2; TRBD1 aligns across 9 bases. Source material: PBMCs or T cells enriched from blood (not recorded which). This TCR came from a woman in her forties or fifties who had recovered from COVID-19. This chain's CDR3 is CASSAQGQGYGYTF. DNA of the CDR3: TGTGCCAGCAGCGCCCAGGGACAGGGTTATGGCTACACCTTC.